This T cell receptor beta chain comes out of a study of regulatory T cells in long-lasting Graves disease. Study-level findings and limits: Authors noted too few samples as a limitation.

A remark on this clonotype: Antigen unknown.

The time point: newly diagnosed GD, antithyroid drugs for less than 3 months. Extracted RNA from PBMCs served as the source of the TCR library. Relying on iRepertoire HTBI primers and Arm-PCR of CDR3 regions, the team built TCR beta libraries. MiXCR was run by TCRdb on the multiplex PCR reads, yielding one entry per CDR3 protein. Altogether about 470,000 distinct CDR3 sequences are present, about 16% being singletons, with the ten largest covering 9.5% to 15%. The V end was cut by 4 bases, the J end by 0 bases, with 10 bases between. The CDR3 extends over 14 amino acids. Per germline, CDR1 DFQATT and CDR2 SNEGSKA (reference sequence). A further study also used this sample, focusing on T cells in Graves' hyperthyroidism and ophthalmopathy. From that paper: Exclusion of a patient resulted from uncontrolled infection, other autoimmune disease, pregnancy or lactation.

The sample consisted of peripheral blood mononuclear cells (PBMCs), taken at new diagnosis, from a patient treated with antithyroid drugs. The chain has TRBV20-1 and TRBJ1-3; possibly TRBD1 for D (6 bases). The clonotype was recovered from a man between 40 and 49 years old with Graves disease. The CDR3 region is CSAKGVGSGNTIYF. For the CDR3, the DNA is TGCAGTGCTAAGGGGGTAGGCTCTGGAAACACCATATATTTT.